Given below is one T cell receptor (beta chain) in context. The antigen is unknown. The source of the sample is a study of T cell repertoires in cytomegalovirus infection. About the study: Recently identified HLA-C-restricted CMV epitopes and well-studied HLA-B-restricted CMV epitopes were used by the study. It was the public TCR beta signatures that indicated both CMV infection and matching HLA type.

Germline CDR1 LGHDT, CDR2 YNNKEL (reference sequence). V dropped 0 bases and J dropped 3 bases, with 8 bases sitting between them. The CDR3 is 15 amino acids. Study outcomes and limitations: Across the ex vivo response, the dominant clonotypes were HLA-C-restricted CMV-specific TCR beta clonotypes.

TCRdb reprocessed the reads with MiXCR, giving one entry per CDR3 protein. Seen here are more than 55,000 distinct CDR3 sequences, approximately 20% observed once, and the top ten hold roughly two thirds. The TCR originated in a human donor in good health (CMV status not recorded). Some clones in this sample may be carry-over from other donors' samples. The sample was CD8+ T cells from cultured PBMCs, taken from culture after CMV antigen stimulation. The V and J genes are TRBV3-1 and TRBJ2-2; D remains ambiguous. CDR3 DNA sequence: TGTGCCAGCAGCCAAGAAGGATGGTACACCGGGGAGCTGTTTTTT. Protein sequence: CASSQEGWYTGELFF.